The clone carrying this T cell receptor (beta chain) was recorded a few times. What it binds is not known. Each CDR3 protein gets one entry after TCRdb re-called the 5' RACE reads with MiXCR. Among 450,000 to 600,000 distinct CDR3 sequences listed, approximately 20% were seen once. All donors comprised healthy Caucasians. This record belongs to a study of identical twins. Study-wide results and caveats: The study based its conclusions on cross-sectional statistical analysis and did not follow the same donors. Memory repertoires showed no such pattern, whereas abundant cord blood beta clonotypes carried fewer insertions. Out-of-frame alpha sequences shared between twins exhibited an excess of low generation probability.

This sample was shared with a second study, whose subject was yellow fever vaccine responses in identical twins.

Specimen: CD4+ T cells sorted from blood. This sequence originates from a woman between 18 and 29 years old in good health.

CDR3 in amino acids: CASKESGASTDTQYF. For the CDR3, the DNA is TGTGCCAGTAAAGAATCGGGCGCTAGCACAGATACGCAGTATTTT. This sequence joins TRBV7-3 and TRBJ2-3, with D hard to call. V lost 9 bases and J 0 bases, leaving 16 bases between the germline ends. Germline values: CDR1 SGHTA, CDR2 FQGTGA. The CDR3 covers 15 residues.